Listed below are T cell receptor beta chains from one sample, sequenced in a study of post-analysis software for immune sequencing data. From the PCR reads, TCRdb called clonotypes with MiXCR, one entry per CDR3 protein. The table has approximately 730,000 distinct CDR3 sequences, roughly 29% seen once; the top ten hold roughly 0.53%. Sequencing was carried out using blood. These receptors originate from a girl aged 5 to 17 with multiple sclerosis. The CDR3 runs from the conserved cysteine through the conserved F or W. The D gene is left open where the match is weak. A row's size may be missing; if present it is once, few, many or a size class.

D | J | size | V | CDR3 | DNA
. | TRBJ2-7 | few | TRBV5-6 | CASRGTKSSYEQYF | TGTGCCAGCAGGGGGACAAAGAGCTCCTACGAGCAGTACTTC
TRBD2 | TRBJ2-3 | . | TRBV24-1 | CATSAAGGVAQYF | TGTGCCACCAGTGCCGCGGGAGGGGTGGCGCAGTATTTT
TRBD1 | TRBJ2-7 | many | TRBV6-5 | CASSYSIEAGGTYEQYF | TGTGCCAGCAGTTACTCGATTGAGGCAGGGGGCACCTACGAGCAGTACTTC
. | TRBJ2-3 | . | TRBV6-5 | CASSLAGITDTQYF | TGTGCCAGCTCCCTGGCGGGCATCACAGATACGCAGTATTTT
. | TRBJ2-7 | few | TRBV28 | CASASYEQYF | TGTGCCAGCGCCTCCTACGAGCAGTACTTC
. | TRBJ2-5 | few | TRBV7-9 | CASTLRAEGTQYF | TGTGCCAGCACTCTAAGAGCCGAGGGGACCCAGTACTTC
. | TRBJ1-1 | . | TRBV3-1 | CASSPRQTLEAFF | TGTGCCAGCAGCCCACGACAGACGCTTGAAGCTTTCTTT
. | TRBJ2-3 | . | TRBV7-9 | CASSRGAGPLFSDTQYF | TGTGCCAGCAGCCGGGGAGCAGGGCCGCTCTTCTCAGATACGCAGTATTTT
. | TRBJ1-6 | few | TRBV20-1 | CSASRDGDSPLHF | TGCAGTGCTTCCCGGGATGGGGATTCACCCCTCCACTTT
TRBD1 | TRBJ1-3 | . | TRBV20-1 | CSATRTGSRNTIYF | TGCAGTGCTACCAGGACAGGTTCTAGAAACACCATATATTTT
. | TRBJ2-1 | . | TRBV11-2 | CASSIVRQSSYNEQFF | TGTGCCAGCAGTATCGTCAGGCAGAGCTCCTACAATGAGCAGTTCTTC
TRBD1 | TRBJ2-4 | . | TRBV18 | CASSPGSGQGPLAKNIQYF | TGTGCCAGCTCACCTGGTTCCGGACAGGGACCCCTAGCCAAAAACATTCAGTACTTC
TRBD1 | TRBJ2-1 | . | TRBV10-3 | CAISEKGAEQFF | TGTGCCATCAGTGAGAAGGGGGCTGAGCAGTTCTTC
. | TRBJ1-2 | . | TRBV20-1 | CSAETRGHTF | TGCAGTGCTGAGACACGCGGCCACACCTTC
. | TRBJ2-1 | . | TRBV7-9 | CASSLRRGVQGNEQFF | TGTGCCAGCAGCTTGAGGAGGGGCGTCCAAGGCAATGAGCAGTTCTTC
TRBD2 | TRBJ2-2 | . | TRBV5-1 | CASSPRTSGRQPHTGELFF | TGCGCCAGCAGCCCCCGGACTAGCGGGCGTCAGCCTCACACCGGGGAGCTGTTTTTT
TRBD2 | TRBJ2-7 | few | TRBV5-6 | CASSSGLAASYEQYF | TGTGCCAGCAGCTCGGGACTAGCCGCCTCCTACGAGCAGTACTTC
TRBD2 | TRBJ2-1 | . | TRBV12-3/TRBV12-4 | CASTPSGRGNEQFF | TGTGCCAGCACTCCTAGCGGGAGGGGCAATGAGCAGTTCTTC